Below, 25 T cell receptor beta chains from the same sample are listed, as sequenced in a study of blood T cell repertoires in COVID-19. TCRdb's copy holds only in-frame clones and misses some; the assay was immunoSEQ multiplex PCR. This sample carries 76,000 or so clones, around 91% of them seen once, and the ten largest clones take under 6%. The specimen sequenced was peripheral blood. The origin of the receptors is a human donor in a cohort sampled during active COVID-19.

The chain carries TRBV2 and TRBJ2-5; 7 bases agree with TRBD1. V dropped 4 bases and J dropped 1; count of bases not matched to a gene: 6. This CDR3 region has 15 residues. CDR1 and CDR2 (germline): SNHLY, FYNNEI. The CDR3 sequence: CASSAAGGFQETQYF. The CDR3 region has the DNA TGTGCCAGCAGTGCAGCAGGGGGATTCCAAGAGACCCAGTACTTC.

DNA of the CDR3: TGTGCCAGCAGGTGGGGACTTGGGGAGACCCAGTACTTC. Translating gives CASRWGLGETQYF. V and J are TRBV3-1 (or the pseudogene TRBV3-2) and TRBJ2-5, with a weak D call TRBD2 (6 bases). The CDR3 runs to 13 residues. Germline CDR1 reads LGHDT; CDR2 reads YNNKEL (reference sequence). V gave up 6 bases and J gave up 5 bases, with 13 bases separating them.

This clone occurred once. This sequence joins TRBV21-1 and TRBJ1-6; the DNA was not compared with TRBD1, the D call given in the table. TRBV21-1 is listed as a pseudogene. This CDR3 spans 18 amino acids. The CDR3 nucleotides are TGTGCCAGCAGCAAATACTCATTAACCAACAGGGGATTTTCACCCCTCCACTTT. It translates to CASSKYSLTNRGFSPLHF.

The CDR3 DNA sequence: TGTGCCAGCTCACAGGAGCCGACAGGGAGCTCTGGGGCCAACGTCCTGACTTTC. It encodes CASSQEPTGSSGANVLTF. The chain is built from TRBV18 and TRBJ2-6; 7 bases are shared with TRBD1. Trimming took 4 bases from V and 0 from J; bases not matched to a gene: 9. CDR3 length: 18 amino acids. The germline CDR1 and CDR2 sequences are KGHSH and LQKENI.

This rearrangement joins TRBV7-2 to TRBJ1-1; TRBD1 agrees at 7 bases. V lost 5 bases, J lost 1 base, and 7 bases stayed unmatched. The germline CDR1 and CDR2 sequences are SGHTA and FQGNSA. This CDR3 has 15 residues. The CDR3 region has the DNA TGTGCCAGCAGCGCCACAGGGGTCCCGAACACTGAAGCTTTCTTT. This codes for CASSATGVPNTEAFF.

This chain links TRBV27 with TRBJ2-2; D remains ambiguous. V dropped 2 bases and J dropped 3 bases, with 10 bases sitting between them. The germline gives CDR1 MNHEY, CDR2 SMNVEV (reference sequence). The CDR3 spans 15 residues. Here the CDR3 reads CASSLGRVYTGELFF. As DNA, the CDR3 is TGTGCCAGCAGTTTAGGTCGGGTGTACACCGGGGAGCTGTTTTTT.

This clone was observed a single time. The chain is built from TRBV5-1 and TRBJ2-7; D perhaps matches TRBD1 (5 bases). The CDR3 extends over 14 amino acids. Trimming took 4 bases from V and 1 from J, leaving 12 bases between them. Germline CDR1 and CDR2: SGHRS and YFSETQ. For the CDR3, the DNA is TGCGCCAGCAGCCCAAGACAGACATCCTACGAGCAGTACTTC. It codes for CASSPRQTSYEQYF.

The chain is built from TRBV7-2 and TRBJ2-3; 8 bases agree with TRBD2. CDR3 length: 17 residues. The V gene's germline CDR1 is SGHTA and CDR2 FQGNSA. J was trimmed by 1 base and V by 0 bases; bases with no gene match: 6. In DNA, the CDR3 is TGTGCCAGCAGCTTAGCGCCCAGCGGGGGACGCACAGATACGCAGTATTTT. It yields the protein CASSLAPSGGRTDTQYF. Using reference TRBV7-2 and TRBJ2-3 for the parts outside the CDR3, the full variable domain is GAGVSQSPSNKVTEKGKDVELRCDPISGHTALYWYRQSLGQGLEFLIYFQGNSAPDKSGLPSDRFSAERTGGSVSTLTIQRTQQEDSAVYLCASSLAPSGGRTDTQYFGPGTRLTVL.

The V and J genes are TRBV11-2 and TRBJ1-2, with a tentative D call TRBD1 (5 bases). Germline-derived CDR1 and CDR2 are SGHAT and FQNNGV. Trimming removed 1 base from V and 4 bases from J, with 10 bases in between. There are 14 residues in the CDR3. Here the CDR3 DNA reads TGTGCCAGCAGCTTAGCGGCAGGGATCTATGGCTACACCTTC. Translating gives CASSLAAGIYGYTF. Variable domain in full (rest from reference TRBV11-2 and TRBJ1-2): EAGVAQSPRYKIIEKRQSVAFWCNPISGHATLYWYQQILGQGPKLLIQFQNNGVVDDSQLPKDRFSAERLKGVDSTLKIQPAKLEDSAVYLCASSLAAGIYGYTFGSGTRLTVV.

The chain combines TRBV19 with TRBJ2-5; D is possibly TRBD1 (5 bases). The CDR3 length is 13 residues. V was clipped by 3 bases and J by 7 bases, with 12 bases between them. Germline V gives CDR1 LNHDA, CDR2 SQIVND (reference sequence). The CDR3 region is CASSIAGSGTQYF. CDR3 nucleotide sequence: TGTGCCAGTAGTATTGCAGGGTCTGGGACCCAGTACTTC. Looking up the rest from reference TRBV19 and TRBJ2-5 gives the full variable domain: DGGITQSPKYLFRKEGQNVTLSCEQNLNHDAMYWYRQDPGQGLRLIYYSQIVNDFQKGDIAEGYSVSREKKESFPLTVTSAQKNPTAFYLCASSIAGSGTQYFGPGTRLLVL.

The chain is built from TRBV6-4 and TRBJ1-2; TRBD1 agrees at 8 bases. The germline gives CDR1 MRHNA, CDR2 SNTAGT. This CDR3 spans 15 amino acids. Germline trimming cut 8 bases from V and 0 bases from J; bases unmatched to any gene: 8. CDR3 residues: CASSEQGGPNYGYTF. The CDR3 DNA follows: TGTGCCAGCTCCGAACAGGGGGGACCTAACTATGGCTACACCTTC.

This chain connects TRBV6-5 to TRBJ2-3; TRBD1 agrees at 7 bases. Unmatched junction bases numbered 8, after V lost 4 bases and J lost 4 bases. The CDR3 spans 15 residues. Germline V lookup: CDR1 MNHEY, CDR2 SVGAGI. For the CDR3, the DNA is TGTGCCAGCAGTTTCGACAGGGTCGTGGCAGATACGCAGTATTTT. This translates into CASSFDRVVADTQYF.

The chain joins TRBV5-4 to TRBJ2-7; TRBD1 might be the D (7 bases). V lost 3 bases and J 0 bases, leaving 22 bases between the germline ends. CDR1 and CDR2 (germline): SGHNT, YYREEE (reference sequence). This CDR3 region has 18 residues. CDR3 residues: CASSSRGAPGPTSYEQYF. CDR3 DNA: TGTGCCAGCAGCTCCAGGGGGGCGCCAGGGCCCACCTCCTACGAGCAGTACTTC.

The chain recombines TRBV12-5 with TRBJ1-2; D is ambiguous. From germline, CDR1 is LGHNT and CDR2 FRNRAP. V was clipped by 6 bases and J by 4 bases, with 6 bases between them. The CDR3 contains 11 residues. CDR3 nucleotide sequence: TGTGCTAGTGGGGAGGGCTATGGCTACACCTTC. Encoded protein: CASGEGYGYTF.

The chain is built from TRBV14 and TRBJ1-2, with D possibly TRBD1 on 6 matching bases. Trimming removed 4 bases from V and 8 bases from J, with 20 bases in between. Germline V gives CDR1 SGHDN, CDR2 FVKESK. The CDR3 covers 15 residues. The CDR3 loop is CASSRRDNNVGGYTF. The CDR3 nucleotides are TGTGCCAGCAGCCGACGGGACAACAATGTGGGGGGCTACACCTTC. Complete variable domain (other parts from reference TRBV14 and TRBJ1-2): EAGVTQFPSHSVIEKGQTVTLRCDPISGHDNLYWYRRVMGKEIKFLLHFVKESKQDESGMPNNRFLAERTGGTYSTLKVQPAELEDSGVYFCASSRRDNNVGGYTFGSGTRLTVV.

The rearrangement joins TRBV5-8 to TRBJ1-3; D may be TRBD1 (5 bases). The germline V gene has CDR1 SGHTS and CDR2 YDEGEE. This CDR3 has 18 residues. V was shortened by 6 bases and J by 0 bases, with 22 bases between the two germline ends. The CDR3 region is CASTKTWGRGYSGNTIYF. In nucleotides, the CDR3 is TGTGCCAGCACAAAAACGTGGGGGAGGGGCTACTCTGGAAACACCATATATTTT.

This chain links TRBV6-2 or TRBV6-3 with TRBJ2-1, with 9 bases fitting TRBD2. Germline V CDR1 and CDR2: MNHEY, SVGEGT. CDR3 length: 14 residues. After removal of 2 bases from V and 6 bases from J, the junction contained 2 bases not matched to a gene. This CDR3 is CASSYRRGGNEQFF. The CDR3 DNA reads TGTGCCAGCAGTTACCGGCGGGGGGGCAATGAGCAGTTCTTC.

V gene TRBV20-1 combines with J gene TRBJ2-2, with D unclear. V lost 6 bases and J 9 bases, leaving 11 bases between the germline ends. The CDR3 contains 11 residues. Germline loops: CDR1 DFQATT, CDR2 SNEGSKA (reference sequence). In DNA, the CDR3 is TGCAGTGCCCCTCTGACTCGGGAGCTGTTTTTT. Translated, it gives CSAPLTRELFF.

The rearrangement links TRBV6-5 to TRBJ2-7; TRBD1 agrees at 7 bases. The length of the CDR3 is 15 residues. In germline, CDR1 is MNHEY, CDR2 SVGAGI. J was trimmed by 3 bases and V by 0 bases; bases with no gene match: 5. As DNA, the CDR3 is TGTGCCAGCAGTTACTCTAAGACAGGGAGCTACGAGCAGTACTTC. It translates to CASSYSKTGSYEQYF.

The rearrangement uses TRBV3-1 (or the pseudogene TRBV3-2) and TRBJ1-6; D is undetermined. The CDR3 sequence is 11 residues long. V lost 1 base and J lost 13, with 5 bases in between. Germline CDR1 LGHDT, CDR2 YNNKEL (reference sequence). The CDR3 loop is CASSQGAPLHF. In nucleotides, the CDR3 is TGTGCCAGCAGCCAAGGGGCTCCCCTCCACTTT.

In the case of this clone: Compared with germline, one end of the junction differs, possibly owing to a read error. Written as DNA, the CDR3 is TGTGCCAGCAGCTTATCCCCACGTGGGACTGGGAACACCATATATTTT. It encodes CASSLSPRGTGNTIYF. V and J are TRBV7-3 and TRBJ1-3; tentatively, D is TRBD1 (5 bases). This CDR3 has 16 residues. The V gene's germline CDR1 is SGHTA and CDR2 FQGTGA.

This chain connects TRBV7-2 to TRBJ1-2; D call uncertain. Trimming took 4 bases from V and 7 from J, leaving 16 bases between them. The length of the CDR3 is 14 residues. Germline V gives CDR1 SGHTA, CDR2 FQGNSA. CDR3 sequence reads: CASSSLNVRGGYTF. CDR3 DNA: TGTGCCAGCAGCTCTTTAAATGTTCGAGGTGGCTACACCTTC.

The V call is TRBV27, the J call TRBJ1-1; the D gene is possibly TRBD1 (6 bases). V lost 6 bases, J lost 0 bases, and 11 bases lay in between. This CDR3 has 14 residues. The V gene's germline CDR1 is MNHEY and CDR2 SMNVEV (reference sequence). DNA for the CDR3: TGTGCCAGCAGCCCCGGACAGTTGAACACTGAAGCTTTCTTT. Its translation: CASSPGQLNTEAFF.

The V and J genes are TRBV5-6 and TRBJ1-1; no definite D call. The germline CDR1 and CDR2 sequences are SGHDT and YYEEEE. The CDR3 runs to 15 residues. Deletions cut 7 bases from V and 2 bases from J, with 18 bases between. The CDR3 bases are TGTGCCAGCTCACCATTTCAAACACTAAACACTGAAGCTTTCTTT. This gives the protein CASSPFQTLNTEAFF.

The genes are TRBV2 and TRBJ2-3, with a tentative D call TRBD2 (6 bases). This CDR3 spans 14 amino acids. Trimming removed 4 bases from V and 2 bases from J, with 10 bases in between. In germline, CDR1 is SNHLY, CDR2 FYNNEI. The CDR3 DNA reads as TGTGCCAGCAGTGTACTAGCACCCACAGATACGCAGTATTTT. It translates to CASSVLAPTDTQYF.